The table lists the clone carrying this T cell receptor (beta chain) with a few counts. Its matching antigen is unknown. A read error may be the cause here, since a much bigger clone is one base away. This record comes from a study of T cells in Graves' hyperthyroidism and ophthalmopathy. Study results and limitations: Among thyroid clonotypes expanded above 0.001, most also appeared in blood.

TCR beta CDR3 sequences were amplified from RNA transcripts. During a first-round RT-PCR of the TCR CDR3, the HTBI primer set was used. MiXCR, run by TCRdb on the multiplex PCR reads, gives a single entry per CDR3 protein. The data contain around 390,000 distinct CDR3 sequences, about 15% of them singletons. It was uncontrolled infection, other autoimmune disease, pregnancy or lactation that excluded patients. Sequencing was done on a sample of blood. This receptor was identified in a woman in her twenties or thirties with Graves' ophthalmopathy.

The CDR3 region is CASRLDTITDAQYF. The CDR3 nucleotides are TGTGCCAGCAGGTTGGACACCATCACAGATGCGCAGTATTTT. The J gene is TRBJ2-3, the V gene TRBV12-3 or TRBV12-4, with D possibly matching TRBD1 (5 bases). The CDR3 has 14 amino acids.